Below are 22 T cell receptor beta chains sequenced from a single sample in a study of blood T cell repertoires in COVID-19. Repertoires were generated with immunoSEQ multiplex PCR, while TCRdb's copy carries only in-frame clones and drops some. The data show more than 200,000 clones, 87% seen once. Sequencing input: PBMCs or T cells enriched from blood (not recorded which). The receptor source for this set is a man aged 25 to 40 who had recovered from COVID-19.

The chain is built from TRBV28 and TRBJ1-5; no clear D. CDR3 length: 14 residues. Trimming took 4 bases from V and 1 from J, leaving 8 bases between them. In germline, CDR1 is MDHEN, CDR2 SYDVKM. DNA of the CDR3: TGTGCCAGCAGTTCTGCGGGGAGCAATCAGCCCCAGCATTTT. It yields the protein CASSSAGSNQPQHF.

This chain uses TRBV13 with TRBJ2-1; 10 bases fit TRBD2. V lost 1 base, J lost 7 bases, and 10 bases stayed unmatched. The CDR3 covers 17 residues. Germline CDR1 and CDR2: PRHDT and FYEKMQ (reference sequence). The CDR3 spells CASSLEASGRYGNEQFF. Here the CDR3 DNA reads TGTGCCAGCAGCTTAGAGGCTAGCGGGAGATATGGGAATGAGCAGTTCTTC.

The chain links TRBV10-1 to TRBJ1-5; no definite D call. The CDR3 is made up of 14 amino acids. Germline loops: CDR1 WNHNN, CDR2 SYGVQD (reference sequence). The V end lost 0 bases, the J end lost 7 bases, and 10 bases lay between the germline ends. The CDR3 DNA is TGCGCCAGCAGTGAGTCTTTGGAGGACCAGCCCCAGCATTTT. Amino acids: CASSESLEDQPQHF.

The chain uses TRBV25-1 and TRBJ1-1, with D perhaps matching TRBD1 (5 bases). This CDR3 contains 17 residues. Germline CDR1 MGHDK, CDR2 SYGVNS. V lost 3 bases to trimming and J lost 0 bases, with 17 bases between them. The CDR3 reads CASSDKRGFGMNTEAFF. As DNA, the CDR3 is TGTGCCAGCAGTGATAAGCGGGGGTTTGGAATGAACACTGAAGCTTTCTTT.

The CDR3 spells CASSLSLAGHEQFF. CDR3 nucleotide sequence: TGTGCCAGCAGCTTGTCACTAGCGGGACATGAGCAGTTCTTC. This chain joins TRBV13 and TRBJ2-1; TRBD2 aligns across 10 bases. The V segment lost 3 bases and the J segment 8 bases; nucleotides outside the gene matches: 4. CDR1 PRHDT and CDR2 FYEKMQ come from the germline V gene (reference sequence). The CDR3 has 14 amino acids.

V gene TRBV27 combines with J gene TRBJ1-1, with 10 nucleotides matching TRBD1. V gave up 7 bases and J gave up 4 bases; unmatched junction bases: 6. Germline lookup yields CDR1 MNHEY and CDR2 SMNVEV (reference sequence). The CDR3 runs 14 residues. DNA for the CDR3: TGTGCCAGCACCAGGGACAGGGGTGGCACTGAAGCTTTCTTT. Its translation: CASTRDRGGTEAFF.

The chain links TRBV6-2 or TRBV6-3 to TRBJ1-2; 7 bases align to TRBD1. CDR1 and CDR2 from the germline V gene are MNHEY and SVGEGT. The CDR3 is made up of 14 amino acids. J gave up 4 bases and V 4 bases, and 6 bases lay outside the gene matches. The CDR3 reads CASSLYRDSYGYTF. CDR3 DNA: TGTGCCAGCAGTTTGTACCGGGACAGCTATGGCTACACCTTC.

V is TRBV19 and J is TRBJ1-3, with D possibly being TRBD1 (5 bases). The V and J ends lost 6 bases and 4 bases respectively, with 13 bases between them. The CDR3 is 14 residues long. Germline V gene lookup returns CDR1 LNHDA and CDR2 SQIVND (reference sequence). The CDR3 nucleotides are TGTGCCAGTAGCCCGACAGTCTTCGGAAACACCATATATTTT. Translating gives CASSPTVFGNTIYF.

Points on this clone: At the DNA level, this CDR3 is encoded by other sequences in the same sample as well. V is TRBV28 and J is TRBJ2-7; tentatively, D is TRBD2 (7 bases). V lost 5 bases, J lost 1 base, and 12 bases lay in between. This CDR3 is 14 amino acids long. From germline, CDR1 is MDHEN and CDR2 SYDVKM. The CDR3, as DNA: TGTGCCAGCAGTCCGGGGGGCCTGTCCTACGAGCAGTACTTC. Translating gives CASSPGGLSYEQYF.

The count of this clone is one. The J gene is TRBJ2-1, the V gene TRBV14; tentative D call: TRBD2 (5 bases). Trimming left V 4 bases short and J 6 bases short, with 16 bases between. The V gene's germline CDR1 is SGHDN and CDR2 FVKESK. CDR3 length: 15 amino acids. The CDR3 sequence is CASSPPPRARNEQFF. As DNA, the CDR3 is TGTGCCAGCAGCCCGCCGCCGAGGGCGCGCAATGAGCAGTTCTTC.

J is TRBJ2-5 and V is TRBV5-5; tentative D call: TRBD2 (6 bases). Germline V gene data show CDR1 as SGHKS and CDR2 as YYEKEE (reference sequence). V was cut by 6 bases and J by 4 bases, with 13 bases left in between. This CDR3 has 13 residues. The CDR3, as DNA: TGTGCCAGCACCCGCGGAGGGACAGAGACCCAGTACTTC. This sequence encodes CASTRGGTETQYF.

This clone was detected only once. This rearrangement joins TRBV7-2 to TRBJ2-7; D may be TRBD2 (6 bases). V dropped 6 bases and J dropped 0 bases, with 12 bases sitting between them. Germline lookup yields CDR1 SGHTA and CDR2 FQGNSA. The CDR3 consists of 14 residues. The DNA for the CDR3 is TGTGCCAGCAGGGAGGGATGGAGCTCCTACGAGCAGTACTTC. It yields the protein CASREGWSSYEQYF.

The J gene is TRBJ1-5, the V gene TRBV5-8; 7 bases are a match to TRBD1. V dropped 0 bases and J dropped 9; count of bases not matched to a gene: 6. The germline V gene encodes CDR1 SGHTS and CDR2 YDEGEE. The CDR3 loop spans 14 amino acids. CDR3 sequence (DNA): TGTGCCAGCAGCTTGGTGCGGCAGGGGGGGCCCCAGCATTTT. It yields the protein CASSLVRQGGPQHF.

There are a few counts of this clone. CDR3 bases: TGCGCCAGCAGCTCCTCCACCGGGGGAAACTATGGCTACACCTTC. It translates to CASSSSTGGNYGYTF. The rearrangement uses TRBV5-1 and TRBJ1-2, with a tentative D call TRBD1 (5 bases). The CDR3 has 15 residues. Germline loops: CDR1 SGHRS, CDR2 YFSETQ. The V end lost 3 bases, the J end lost 2 bases, and 14 bases lay between the germline ends.

The chain has TRBV6-1 and TRBJ2-7, with 12 bases identical to TRBD2. The CDR3 is 17 residues long. Germline V gives CDR1 MNHNS, CDR2 SASEGT. Germline trimming cut 2 bases from V and 0 bases from J; bases unmatched to any gene: 5. CDR3 protein: CASSESPTSGGSYEQYF. In DNA form, the CDR3 reads TGTGCCAGCAGTGAAAGCCCGACTAGCGGGGGCTCCTACGAGCAGTACTTC.

This chain links TRBV21-1 with TRBJ1-2. TRBV21-1 is a listed pseudogene. The CDR3 sequence is 16 residues long. The CDR3 reads CASSKVRGRGGRGYTF. In DNA, the CDR3 is TGTGCCAGCAGCAAAGTACGAGGTCGGGGGGGCCGTGGCTACACCTTC.

This sequence joins TRBV2 and TRBJ2-7; D possibly corresponds to TRBD2 (7 bases). Trimming shortened V by 5 bases and J by 2 bases, and 16 bases separated the two germline ends. CDR1 and CDR2 from the germline V gene are SNHLY and FYNNEI. CDR3 length: 15 residues. CDR3 protein: CASSYTGRGAYEQYF. In nucleotides, the CDR3 is TGTGCCAGCAGTTATACAGGGAGGGGAGCCTACGAGCAGTACTTC.

V usage is TRBV2 and J usage is TRBJ1-2; 7 bases fit TRBD1. J was trimmed by 7 bases and V by 6 bases; bases with no gene match: 11. This CDR3 has 14 residues. The germline CDR1 and CDR2 sequences are SNHLY and FYNNEI. The CDR3 here is CASSSDRAFPGYTF. CDR3 DNA: TGTGCCAGCAGCTCCGACAGGGCTTTCCCTGGCTACACCTTC. The full variable domain, in which reference TRBV2 and TRBJ1-2 provide the parts outside the CDR3, is EPEVTQTPSHQVTQMGQEVILRCVPISNHLYFYWYRQILGQKVEFLVSFYNNEISEKSEIFDDQFSVERPDGSNFTLKIRSTKLEDSAMYFCASSSDRAFPGYTFGSGTRLTVV.

This rearrangement joins TRBV27 to TRBJ1-2; D is perhaps TRBD1 (5 bases). Trimming stripped 2 bases from V and 3 bases from J, with 7 bases between. This CDR3 is 13 amino acids long. Germline V gene lookup returns CDR1 MNHEY and CDR2 SMNVEV (reference sequence). In DNA, the CDR3 is TGTGCCAGCAGTTTAAAGGGGTACTATGGCTACACCTTC. It codes for CASSLKGYYGYTF.

The chain links TRBV30 to TRBJ1-2; maybe TRBD1 (6 bases). V was cut by 4 bases and J by 5 bases, with 11 bases left in between. The CDR3 contains 12 residues. Germline V CDR1 and CDR2: GTSNPN, SVGIG (reference sequence). The DNA for the CDR3 is TGTGCCTGGAACAGGGTAACTTATGGCTACACCTTC. Amino acid sequence: CAWNRVTYGYTF. The full variable domain, with the rest looked up from reference TRBV30 and TRBJ1-2, is SQTIHQWPATLVQPVGSPLSLECTVEGTSNPNLYWYRQAAGRGLQLLFYSVGIGQISSEVPQNLSASRPQDRQFILSSKKLLLSDSGFYLCAWNRVTYGYTFGSGTRLTVV.

The chain is built from TRBV5-4 and TRBJ2-1; 15 bases are shared with TRBD2. The CDR3 totals 18 residues. Trimming cost V 3 bases and J 1 base; bases outside gene matches: 5. CDR1 SGHNT and CDR2 YYREEE come from the germline V gene (reference sequence). The CDR3 region has the DNA TGTGCCAGCAGCTCTGGACTAGCGGGAGGGGCGTCCTACAATGAGCAGTTCTTC. It yields the protein CASSSGLAGGASYNEQFF.

The chain couples TRBV10-3 to TRBJ1-6; the match to TRBD1 covers 7 bases. CDR1 ENHRY and CDR2 SYGVKD come from the germline V gene. Trimming cost V 3 bases and J 10 bases; bases outside gene matches: 6. The CDR3 totals 14 residues. This CDR3 is CAISDGQGGSPLHF. The CDR3, as DNA: TGTGCCATCAGTGACGGGCAGGGGGGATCACCCCTCCACTTT.